Listed below are T cell receptor beta chains from one sample, sequenced in a study of shared clonotypes between healthy human individuals. Libraries were prepared by immunoSEQ multiplex PCR; TCRdb keeps only in-frame clonotypes and omits some of them. The sample consists of around 2.3 million clones, approximately 94% of them appearing once. Sequences were obtained from naive CD4+ T cells sorted from blood. The source is a man aged 18-30 years in good health. Both conserved end residues are part of each CDR3. The D gene is left open where the match is weak. The size of a clone is reported for some rows only, either as once, few or many, or as a class for expanded clones.

j_gene,v_gene,d_gene,abundance,CDR3aa,CDR3nt
TRBJ2-5,TRBV11-2,TRBD1,once,CASSLRTGEETQYF,TGTGCCAGCAGCCTACGGACAGGGGAGGAGACCCAGTACTTC
TRBJ1-6,TRBV7-3,-,-,CASSLDGLNSPLHF,TGTGCCAGCAGCTTAGACGGGCTTAATTCACCCCTCCACTTT
TRBJ2-2,TRBV10-3,TRBD1,-,CAISRQGHNTGELFF,TGTGCCATCAGCAGACAGGGGCACAACACCGGGGAGCTGTTTTTT
TRBJ1-2,TRBV28,TRBD1,-,CASSREQGQYGYTF,TGTGCCAGCAGTCGAGAACAGGGGCAATATGGCTACACCTTC
TRBJ2-5,TRBV11-2,-,once,CASSLLLGGVGETQYF,TGTGCCAGCAGCCTATTGTTAGGCGGGGTCGGGGAGACCCAGTACTTC
TRBJ1-5,TRBV2,TRBD1,-,CASATGGPQPQHF,TGTGCCAGCGCGACAGGGGGCCCTCAGCCCCAGCATTTT
TRBJ2-3,TRBV7-2,TRBD2,-,CASSPRGTSATDTQYF,TGTGCCAGCAGCCCCAGAGGGACTAGCGCGACAGATACGCAGTATTTT
TRBJ1-5,TRBV28,-,-,CASTFRGRENQPQHF,TGTGCCAGCACTTTCAGGGGTCGAGAAAATCAGCCCCAGCATTTT
TRBJ1-4,TRBV9,-,-,CASSVAGGRGTNEKLFF,TGTGCCAGCAGCGTAGCTGGGGGTCGGGGGACTAATGAAAAACTGTTTTTT
TRBJ1-6,TRBV2,-,-,CASSEGGAPLHF,TGTGCCAGCAGTGAAGGGGGTGCACCCCTCCACTTT
TRBJ1-5,TRBV5-6,TRBD1,few,CASSLDSRGQEQPQHF,TGTGCCAGCAGCTTGGATAGCAGGGGGCAGGAACAGCCCCAGCATTTT
TRBJ1-2,TRBV7-2,TRBD1,-,CASSPRTGYGYTF,TGTGCCAGCAGCCCAAGGACAGGCTATGGCTACACCTTC
TRBJ2-5,TRBV18,TRBD1,-,CASSPTGGETQYF,TGTGCCAGCTCCCCCACAGGGGGAGAGACCCAGTACTTC
TRBJ1-2,TRBV4-1,-,once,CASSQAGGVGRRYGYTF,TGCGCCAGCAGCCAAGCCGGGGGCGTCGGGAGGCGCTATGGCTACACCTTC
TRBJ2-5,TRBV5-4,-,-,CASSPLAGMEETQYF,TGTGCCAGCAGCCCCCTAGCCGGGATGGAAGAGACCCAGTACTTC
TRBJ1-1,TRBV2,-,-,CASSGGSSTTEAFF,TGTGCCAGCAGTGGAGGTAGTTCAACCACTGAAGCTTTCTTT
TRBJ1-6,TRBV5-6,-,-,CASSLDWTRANSPLHF,TGTGCCAGCAGCTTGGATTGGACTAGGGCTAATTCACCCCTCCACTTT
TRBJ1-3,TRBV14,-,-,CASSQAGGNTIYF,TGTGCCAGCAGCCAAGCAGGGGGAAACACCATATATTTT
TRBJ1-5,TRBV28,-,-,CASSLRGYSNQPQHF,TGTGCCAGCAGTTTAAGGGGTTATAGCAATCAGCCCCAGCATTTT
TRBJ1-5,TRBV10-3,-,-,CAISENNQPQHF,TGTGCCATCAGTGAGAACAATCAGCCCCAGCATTTT
TRBJ2-7,TRBV25-1,-,-,CASSGDRTYEQYF,TGTGCCAGCAGTGGGGACCGAACCTACGAGCAGTACTTC
TRBJ1-2,TRBV6-6,TRBD1,-,CASSLGQGAKGYTF,TGTGCCAGCAGTTTAGGACAGGGGGCAAAGGGCTACACCTTC
TRBJ2-7,TRBV6-5,-,-,CASSKTIGAYEQYF,TGTGCCAGCAGTAAGACAATTGGGGCCTACGAGCAGTACTTC
TRBJ1-1,TRBV30,TRBD1,-,CAWSQDRFNTEAFF,TGTGCCTGGAGTCAGGACAGGTTCAACACTGAAGCTTTCTTT
TRBJ2-7,TRBV5-1,-,-,CASSLGGLISYEQYF,TGCGCCAGCAGCTTGGGCGGCCTCATCTCCTACGAGCAGTACTTC
TRBJ1-1,TRBV7-9,-,-,CASSLGMGTEAFF,TGTGCCAGCAGCTTAGGTATGGGCACTGAAGCTTTCTTT
TRBJ2-1,TRBV5-1,-,-,CASSPGGTRLYNEQFF,TGCGCCAGCAGTCCCGGGGGAACTAGACTTTACAATGAGCAGTTCTTC
TRBJ2-7,TRBV4-1,-,-,CASTVGASSNYEQYF,TGCGCCAGCACGGTAGGGGCATCTTCTAACTACGAGCAGTACTTC
TRBJ2-2,TRBV11-2,-,-,CASSLDVQLTGELFF,TGTGCCAGCAGCTTAGACGTTCAACTCACCGGGGAGCTGTTTTTT
TRBJ1-2,TRBV30,-,-,CAWSSRLGARNYGYTF,TGTGCCTGGAGTTCTCGTTTGGGGGCGCGAAACTATGGCTACACCTTC
TRBJ2-7,TRBV28,TRBD2,once,CASSGLAVSYEQYF,TGTGCCAGCAGCGGGCTAGCGGTATCCTACGAGCAGTACTTC
TRBJ1-6,TRBV6-5,-,-,CASSYKNSPLHF,TGTGCCAGCAGTTATAAAAATTCACCCCTCCACTTT
TRBJ2-7,TRBV14,-,-,CASSQASLQGYEQYF,TGTGCCAGCAGCCAAGCTTCCCTACAGGGCTACGAGCAGTACTTC